This is a list of T cell receptor beta chains from one sample in a study of T cells after yellow fever vaccination. TCRdb reanalysed the 5' RACE reads using MiXCR and keeps one entry per CDR3 protein. The sample consists of about 580,000 distinct CDR3 sequences, about a sixth of them appearing once. The sample in question was PBMCs, obtained roughly 5 days after the first yellow fever vaccination. Receptor source: a man between 18 and 35 years old who received the YFV17D yellow fever vaccine. Each CDR3 is given with its conserved first and last residue. A D gene is named only where the DNA matches it firmly. The size of a clone is reported for some rows only, either as once, few or many, or as a class for expanded clones.

clone_size	cdr3_length	j_call	v_call	d_call	cdr3_nt	cdr3_aa
.	13	TRBJ2-7	TRBV29-1	TRBD2	TGCAGCGTTGTAAGGGGACTAGCGGAAGAGCAGTACTTC	CSVVRGLAEEQYF
.	13	TRBJ1-2	TRBV12-3/TRBV12-4	.	TGTGCCAGCAGCCCTGAACCCATCCTTGGCTACACCTTC	CASSPEPILGYTF
.	14	TRBJ2-7	TRBV19	.	TGTGCCAGTAGTCGGGCTATTCGGTCGTCCGAGCAGTACTTC	CASSRAIRSSEQYF
.	15	TRBJ2-1	TRBV15	TRBD2	TGTGCCACCAGCAGAGATGCGGGGGGGTACAATGAGCAGTTCTTC	CATSRDAGGYNEQFF
once	15	TRBJ1-6	TRBV4-2	TRBD1	TGTGCCAGCAGCCAAGAGACAGGGGCTAATTCACCCCTCCACTTT	CASSQETGANSPLHF
.	14	TRBJ1-2	TRBV7-9	TRBD1	TGTGCCAGCAGCAACAGGCCGGGACAGGATGGCTACACCTTC	CASSNRPGQDGYTF
many	16	TRBJ2-1	TRBV5-1	.	TGCGCCAGCAGCTTGGTAGGTCGGGGTGCCTACAATGAGCAGTTCTTC	CASSLVGRGAYNEQFF
few	15	TRBJ2-1	TRBV29-1	.	TGCAGCGTTGAAGAGTCGGCAGTAAAGTACAATGAGCAGTTCTTC	CSVEESAVKYNEQFF
few	16	TRBJ2-5	TRBV7-9	TRBD1	TGTGCCAGCAGCTTAAGATACAGGGGGTCTGGGGAGACCCAGTACTTC	CASSLRYRGSGETQYF
.	17	TRBJ2-7	TRBV9	TRBD2	TGTGCCAGCACGCCGGGAGGTAGCGGGGGGCCTTTCTACGAGCAGTACTTC	CASTPGGSGGPFYEQYF
few	16	TRBJ2-2	TRBV4-1	TRBD2	TGCGCCAGCAGCCGACCGGGGGGGGTGGAAACCGGGGAGCTGTTTTTT	CASSRPGGVETGELFF
few	11	TRBJ2-1	TRBV6-2/TRBV6-3	TRBD1	TGTGCCAGCAACGGACAGGGGGCATTGTTCTTC	CASNGQGALFF
.	14	TRBJ1-5	TRBV6-1	TRBD1	TGTGCCAGCAGTAGGACAGGGACCCATCAGCCCCAGCATTTT	CASSRTGTHQPQHF
few	14	TRBJ1-1	TRBV3-1	.	TGTGCCAGCAGCCCCCATGACGTGGGCACTGAAGCTTTCTTT	CASSPHDVGTEAFF
.	19	TRBJ2-2	TRBV27	.	TGTGCCAGCAGTTCCACGACGGGCCGGGGGCCGTTAAACACCGGGGAGCTGTTTTTT	CASSSTTGRGPLNTGELFF
.	16	TRBJ2-1	TRBV3-1	.	TGTGCCAGCAGCCAGGGTGGGGGGGCCAGAGCTAAAGAGCAGTTCTTC	CASSQGGGARAKEQFF
few	13	TRBJ2-1	TRBV30	.	TGTGCCTGGAGCGGGGCAGGGAAGGGTGAGCAGTTCTTC	CAWSGAGKGEQFF
.	16	TRBJ2-7	TRBV18	.	TGTGCCAGCTCACCACCGGGCAGGGGTTCCTCCTACGAGCAGTACTTC	CASSPPGRGSSYEQYF
.	14	TRBJ1-1	TRBV10-3	TRBD1	TGTGCCATCAGCCGGACAGGGCGGGACACTGAAGCTTTCTTT	CAISRTGRDTEAFF
few	14	TRBJ2-5	TRBV20-1	.	TGCAGTGCAGGGGCTTGGGACCCCAGGGAGACCCAGTACTTC	CSAGAWDPRETQYF
.	15	TRBJ2-5	TRBV9	.	TGTGCCAGCAGCATCATTGGGACCCCCCAAGAGACCCAGTACTTC	CASSIIGTPQETQYF
.	15	TRBJ1-2	TRBV19	.	TGTGCCAGTAGTATGGAGGGGTTGTTATCCAATGGCTACACCTTC	CASSMEGLLSNGYTF
few	19	TRBJ2-3	TRBV4-2	TRBD2	TGTGCCAGCAGCCGATTCGGGACTAGCGGGGCCCTCGGCACAGATACGCAGTATTTT	CASSRFGTSGALGTDTQYF
few	13	TRBJ1-5	TRBV20-1	TRBD1	TGCAGTGCTAGAGCCACAGGGGATCAGCCCCAGCATTTT	CSARATGDQPQHF
few	14	TRBJ2-7	TRBV3-1	TRBD1	TGTGCCAGCAGTTTACCGGGACAGGTCTCCGAGCAGTACTTC	CASSLPGQVSEQYF
.	16	TRBJ1-2	TRBV11-2	.	TGTGCCAGCAGCCTAGGGCCCTTAAGGCGCGACTATGGCTACACCTTC	CASSLGPLRRDYGYTF
few	14	TRBJ2-4	TRBV20-1	.	TGCAGTGCTAGAGGGACACCGCCCAAAAACATTCAGTACTTC	CSARGTPPKNIQYF
few	14	TRBJ2-1	TRBV20-1	TRBD2	TGCAGTGCTCTAGCGGGGGGGCCGAGGAATGAGCAGTTCTTC	CSALAGGPRNEQFF
.	13	TRBJ2-3	TRBV11-2	.	TGTGCCAGCAGCCCCATGGTTCGAGATATGCAGTATTTT	CASSPMVRDMQYF
many	15	TRBJ2-7	TRBV6-5	TRBD2	TGTGCCAGCAGTTACTCGACTAGCGGGGGCTACGAGCAGTACTTC	CASSYSTSGGYEQYF
few	17	TRBJ2-3	TRBV6-5	TRBD1	TGTGCCAGCAGTTACTATACAGGGGGCACCAGCACAGATACGCAGTATTTT	CASSYYTGGTSTDTQYF
few	15	TRBJ2-3	TRBV5-1	TRBD1	TGCGCCAGCAGCCCCGGGACAGGGGACCCCGATACGCAGTATTTT	CASSPGTGDPDTQYF
few	14	TRBJ1-6	TRBV3-1	TRBD1	TGTGCCAGCAGCCAAACAGGGGGAAGATCACCCCTCCACTTT	CASSQTGGRSPLHF
.	18	TRBJ2-6	TRBV12-3/TRBV12-4	.	TGTGCCATCAGTTTAAGGCGGAGGGGGAGCTCTGGGGCCAACGTCCTGACTTTC	CAISLRRRGSSGANVLTF
.	15	TRBJ2-6	TRBV19	.	TGTGCCAGTAGCACGGGATCCTCTGGGGCCAACGTCCTGACTTTC	CASSTGSSGANVLTF
few	14	TRBJ2-3	TRBV6-1	.	TGTGCCAGCAGAACTGGGGCGTTCACAGATACGCAGTATTTT	CASRTGAFTDTQYF
.	18	TRBJ1-6	TRBV5-6	.	TGTGCCAGCAGCAGAGTCTACCCACAGGGAAACGATAATTCACCCCTCCACTTT	CASSRVYPQGNDNSPLHF
few	15	TRBJ1-5	TRBV6-2/TRBV6-3	.	TGTGCCAGCAGTTACTCGTCTGTATTTTTACAGCCCCAGCATTTT	CASSYSSVFLQPQHF
few	14	TRBJ1-4	TRBV21-1	.	TGTGCCAGCAGCAAAGGAGGAGGGGCTGAAAAACTGTTTTTT	CASSKGGGAEKLFF
.	16	TRBJ2-3	TRBV7-9	.	TGTGCCAGCAGCTTAGCGATCCGGCAGAGCACAGATACGCAGTATTTT	CASSLAIRQSTDTQYF
.	16	TRBJ1-1	TRBV21-1	.	.	CASILEPPPGGGEAFF
.	15	TRBJ2-6	TRBV27	.	TGTGCCAGCAAGTTTGGGGGATCTGGGGCCAACGTCCTGACTTTC	CASKFGGSGANVLTF
few	15	TRBJ2-3	TRBV6-1	.	TGTGCCAGCAGATCGTCCTTTCAGGGCACAGATACGCAGTATTTT	CASRSSFQGTDTQYF
few	11	TRBJ2-7	TRBV6-6	.	TGTGCCGGCGGGACACCCTACGAGCAGTACTTC	CAGGTPYEQYF
few	14	TRBJ2-3	TRBV5-1	.	TGCGCCAGCAGCTTGAGACCAACCGCAGATACGCAGTATTTT	CASSLRPTADTQYF
.	12	TRBJ2-5	TRBV30	TRBD2	TGTGCCGCGGGACTAGCCTTGGAGACCCAGTACTTC	CAAGLALETQYF
few	13	TRBJ1-2	TRBV7-2	.	TGTGCCAGCAGCTTAGAACAGATCTATGGCTACACCTTC	CASSLEQIYGYTF
few	14	TRBJ2-6	TRBV9	.	TGTGCCAGCAGCTTCAGGGCTGGGGCCAACGTCCTGACTTTC	CASSFRAGANVLTF